Listed below are T cell receptor beta chains from one sample, sequenced in a study of cytomegalovirus exposure and HLA in healthy donors. Assay used: immunoSEQ multiplex PCR; TCRdb lists only in-frame clones, some missing. The sample has roughly 68,000 clones, approximately 77% seen once. The sequenced sample consisted of PBMCs. These receptors originate from a woman younger than 45 in good health and CMV-seropositive. The CDR3 runs from the conserved cysteine through the conserved F or W. Each record gives: V gene, clone size, J gene, CDR3 protein. The listing skips clone size in some rows; elsewhere it reads once, few, many or a size class.

V: TRBV6-6
size: few
J: TRBJ2-7
CDR3: CASSLLAGGGEQYF

V: TRBV2
size: NA
J: NA
CDR3: CASSPRTGSYEQYF

V: TRBV6-6
size: NA
J: TRBJ2-7
CDR3: CASSSGTGYEQYF

V: TRBV7-9
size: once
J: TRBJ1-3
CDR3: CASSTLTSSGNTIYF

V: TRBV6-5
size: few
J: TRBJ2-3
CDR3: CASIELNTDTQYF

V: TRBV7-2
size: NA
J: TRBJ2-3
CDR3: CASSLEIAGVGDTQYF

V: TRBV5-6
size: few
J: TRBJ1-5
CDR3: CASSLAGVGVNQPQHF

V: TRBV10-1
size: few
J: TRBJ2-3
CDR3: CASSEARLDQDTQYF

V: TRBV4-3
size: few
J: TRBJ2-2
CDR3: CASSLSRDTGELFF

V: TRBV5-7
size: NA
J: TRBJ2-7
CDR3: CASSRDRRFYEQYF

V: TRBV6-5
size: NA
J: NA
CDR3: CASSPGTPQTYEQYF

V: TRBV7-2
size: NA
J: TRBJ2-5
CDR3: CASSLAVFQETQYF

V: TRBV27
size: NA
J: TRBJ2-1
CDR3: CASSPFSGRAYFNEQFF

V: TRBV7-8
size: NA
J: TRBJ2-2
CDR3: CASRTTGANTGELFF

V: TRBV27
size: NA
J: TRBJ2-3
CDR3: CASSLLTAGRTDTQYF

V: TRBV7-7
size: NA
J: TRBJ2-7
CDR3: CASSSRSYEQYF

V: TRBV9
size: few
J: TRBJ1-1
CDR3: CASSPGTGGLNTEAFF

V: TRBV5-6
size: few
J: TRBJ1-1
CDR3: CASSSSTEAFF

V: TRBV29-1
size: NA
J: TRBJ2-7
CDR3: CSVGGLAGSYEQYF

V: TRBV4-2
size: NA
J: TRBJ2-7
CDR3: CASSQESRTGRAGYEQYF

V: TRBV5-1
size: NA
J: TRBJ1-4
CDR3: CASSLGRFGTNEKLFF

V: TRBV27
size: few
J: TRBJ2-7
CDR3: CASTTFRASGIYEQYF

V: TRBV29-1
size: once
J: TRBJ2-3
CDR3: CSVVLPSGRADTQYF